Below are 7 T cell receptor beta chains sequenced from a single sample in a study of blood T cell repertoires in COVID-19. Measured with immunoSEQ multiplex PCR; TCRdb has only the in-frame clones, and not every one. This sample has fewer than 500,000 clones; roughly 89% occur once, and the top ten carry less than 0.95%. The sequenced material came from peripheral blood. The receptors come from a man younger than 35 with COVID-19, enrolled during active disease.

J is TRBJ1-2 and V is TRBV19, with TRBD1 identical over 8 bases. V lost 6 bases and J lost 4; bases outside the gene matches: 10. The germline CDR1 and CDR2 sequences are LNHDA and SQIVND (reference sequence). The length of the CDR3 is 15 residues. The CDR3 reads CASSSGTGQIYGYTF. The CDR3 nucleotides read TGTGCCAGTAGCTCCGGGACAGGACAAATCTATGGCTACACCTTC.

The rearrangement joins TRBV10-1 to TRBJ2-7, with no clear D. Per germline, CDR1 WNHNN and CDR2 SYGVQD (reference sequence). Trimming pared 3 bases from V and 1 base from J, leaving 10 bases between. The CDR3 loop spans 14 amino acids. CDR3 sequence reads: CASSDGLRSYEQYF. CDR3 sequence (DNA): TGCGCCAGCAGTGACGGGTTAAGGTCCTACGAGCAGTACTTC.

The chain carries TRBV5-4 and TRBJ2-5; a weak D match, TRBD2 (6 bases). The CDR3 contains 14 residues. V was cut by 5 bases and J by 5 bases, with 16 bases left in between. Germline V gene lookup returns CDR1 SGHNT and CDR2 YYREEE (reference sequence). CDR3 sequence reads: CASRRDSRTETQYF. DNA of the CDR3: TGTGCCAGCAGACGGGACTCCCGTACGGAGACCCAGTACTTC. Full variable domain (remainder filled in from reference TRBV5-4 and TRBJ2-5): ETGVTQSPTHLIKTRGQQVTLRCSSQSGHNTVSWYQQALGQGPQFIFQYYREEENGRGNFPPRFSGLQFPNYSSELNVNALELDDSALYLCASRRDSRTETQYFGPGTRLLVL.

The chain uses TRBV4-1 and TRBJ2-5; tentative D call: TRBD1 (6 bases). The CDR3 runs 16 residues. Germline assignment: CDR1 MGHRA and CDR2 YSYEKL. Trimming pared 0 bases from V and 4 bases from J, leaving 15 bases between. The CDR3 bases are TGCGCCAGCAGCCAAGATGGTAACAGGGACGGAGAGACCCAGTACTTC. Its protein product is CASSQDGNRDGETQYF.

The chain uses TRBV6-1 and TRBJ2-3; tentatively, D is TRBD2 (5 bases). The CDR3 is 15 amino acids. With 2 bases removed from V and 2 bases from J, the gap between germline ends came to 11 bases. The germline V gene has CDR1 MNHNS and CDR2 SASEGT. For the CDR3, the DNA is TGTGCCAGCAGTGAACGGTCGGGAATCACAGATACGCAGTATTTT. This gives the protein CASSERSGITDTQYF.

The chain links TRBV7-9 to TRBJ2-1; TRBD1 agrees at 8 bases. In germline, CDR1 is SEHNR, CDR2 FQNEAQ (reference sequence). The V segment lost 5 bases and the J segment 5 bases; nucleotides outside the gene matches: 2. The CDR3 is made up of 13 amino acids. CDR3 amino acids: CASSLGQDNEQFF. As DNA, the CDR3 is TGTGCCAGCAGCCTGGGACAGGACAATGAGCAGTTCTTC.

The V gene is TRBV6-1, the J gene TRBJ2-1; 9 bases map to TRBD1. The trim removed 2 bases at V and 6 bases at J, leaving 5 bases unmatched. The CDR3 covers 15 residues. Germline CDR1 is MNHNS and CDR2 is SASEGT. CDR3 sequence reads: CASSESGTGSNEQFF. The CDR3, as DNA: TGTGCCAGCAGTGAATCCGGGACAGGGTCCAATGAGCAGTTCTTC.